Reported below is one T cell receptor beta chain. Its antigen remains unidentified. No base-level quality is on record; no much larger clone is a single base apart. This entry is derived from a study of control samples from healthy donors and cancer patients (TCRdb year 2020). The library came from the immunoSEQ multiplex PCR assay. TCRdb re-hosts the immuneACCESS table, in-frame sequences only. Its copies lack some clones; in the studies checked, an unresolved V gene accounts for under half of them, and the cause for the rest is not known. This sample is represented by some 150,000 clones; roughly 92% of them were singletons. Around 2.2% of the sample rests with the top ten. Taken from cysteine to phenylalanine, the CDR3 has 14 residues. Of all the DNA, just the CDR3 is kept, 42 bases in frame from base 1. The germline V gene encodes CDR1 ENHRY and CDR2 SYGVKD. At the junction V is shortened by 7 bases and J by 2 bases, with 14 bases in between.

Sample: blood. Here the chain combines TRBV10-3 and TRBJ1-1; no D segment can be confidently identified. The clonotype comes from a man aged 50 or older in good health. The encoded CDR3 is CAITEGTANTEAFF. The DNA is TGTGCCATCACTGAAGGAACAGCTAACACTGAAGCTTTCTTT.